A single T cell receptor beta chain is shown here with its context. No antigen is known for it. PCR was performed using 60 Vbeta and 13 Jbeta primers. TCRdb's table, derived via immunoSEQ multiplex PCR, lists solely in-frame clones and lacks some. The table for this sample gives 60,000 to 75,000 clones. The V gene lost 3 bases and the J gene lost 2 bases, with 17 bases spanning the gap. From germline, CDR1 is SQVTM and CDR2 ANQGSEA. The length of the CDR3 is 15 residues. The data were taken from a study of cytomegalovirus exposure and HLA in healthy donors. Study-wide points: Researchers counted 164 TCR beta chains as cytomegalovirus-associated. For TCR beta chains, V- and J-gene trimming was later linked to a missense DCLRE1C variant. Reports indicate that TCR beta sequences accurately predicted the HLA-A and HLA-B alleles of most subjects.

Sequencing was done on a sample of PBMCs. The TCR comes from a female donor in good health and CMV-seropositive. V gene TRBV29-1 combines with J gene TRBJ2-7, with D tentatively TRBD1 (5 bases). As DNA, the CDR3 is TGCAGCGTTGAGGTGGTAGGGGTCCAAACCTACGAGCAGTACTTC. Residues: CSVEVVGVQTYEQYF.